The 17 T cell receptor beta chains presented below share a single source sample, sequenced in a study of blood T cell repertoires in COVID-19. Here immunoSEQ multiplex PCR was the method, and the copy in TCRdb shows in-frame clones only, minus some. The sample lists over 300,000 clones, 70% to 90% occurring once. Sample: PBMCs or T cells enriched from blood (not recorded which). The receptors were gathered from a woman aged 18-35 years who had recovered from COVID-19.

This chain connects TRBV2 to TRBJ1-4; TRBD1 aligns across 7 bases. Germline V gives CDR1 SNHLY, CDR2 FYNNEI. V lost 8 bases to trimming and J lost 4 bases; unmatched junction nucleotides: 10. CDR3 length: 15 amino acids. In nucleotides, the CDR3 is TGTGCCAGCGGTTGGGCAGGGGGAATTAATGAAAAACTGTTTTTT. This sequence encodes CASGWAGGINEKLFF.

The DNA for the CDR3 is TGTGCCAGCAGCCAAGAAAGAGGGGGAAATCAGCCCCAGCATTTT. As protein: CASSQERGGNQPQHF. The chain recombines TRBV4-2 with TRBJ1-5; possible D gene TRBD1, 6 bases. CDR1 LGHNA and CDR2 YNFKEQ come from the germline V gene. The CDR3 contains 15 residues. Trimming shortened V by 0 bases and J by 4 bases, and 10 bases separated the two germline ends.

The chain employs TRBV7-9 and TRBJ2-1; 7 bases line up with TRBD1. CDR3 length: 17 residues. With 4 bases clipped from V and 3 bases from J, the junction kept 12 bases outside the gene matches. Germline-derived CDR1 and CDR2 are SEHNR and FQNEAQ (reference sequence). For the CDR3, the DNA is TGTGCCAGCAGCTCCCGGTCCCGGGACAGCATCTACAATGAGCAGTTCTTC. This sequence encodes CASSSRSRDSIYNEQFF.

This clone has just a few counts. The chain combines TRBV29-1 with TRBJ1-5; D remains ambiguous. The germline CDR1 and CDR2 sequences are SQVTM and ANQGSEA. CDR3 length: 12 residues. V lost 4 bases and J lost 0, with 4 bases in between. The chain's CDR3 is CSVAHSNQPQHF. Here the CDR3 DNA reads TGCAGCGTTGCCCATAGCAATCAGCCCCAGCATTTT.

CDR3 in DNA: TGCGCCAGCAGCCAACCCCAGCACAGGGAATATGGCTACACCTTC. Amino acid sequence: CASSQPQHREYGYTF. V is TRBV4-1 and J is TRBJ1-2; weak D call: TRBD1 (6 bases). The CDR3 has 15 amino acids. Trimming pared 2 bases from V and 5 bases from J, leaving 15 bases between. CDR1 and CDR2 from the germline V gene are MGHRA and YSYEKL.

This clone has a single count. The chain uses TRBV12-3 or TRBV12-4 and TRBJ2-7, with a weak D call TRBD2 (7 bases). There are 11 residues in the CDR3. V dropped 5 bases and J dropped 6 bases, with 8 bases sitting between them. Here the CDR3 DNA reads TGTGCCAGCAGTCGGGGGGCCGAGCAGTACTTC. It yields the protein CASSRGAEQYF.

This chain joins TRBV27 and TRBJ1-1; 9 nucleotides match TRBD1. Germline loops: CDR1 MNHEY, CDR2 SMNVEV (reference sequence). The CDR3 is made up of 18 amino acids. The ends lost 6 bases at V and 5 bases at J; junction bases unmatched: 19. In DNA, the CDR3 is TGTGCCAGCAGCCCACTAAGGGGGACAGGGCGATCGGATACTGAAGCTTTCTTT. It translates to CASSPLRGTGRSDTEAFF.

This rearrangement joins TRBV13 to TRBJ1-2; 7 bases are shared with TRBD1. J lost 8 bases, V lost 1 base, and 16 bases had no gene match. There are 17 residues in the CDR3. The germline CDR1 and CDR2 sequences are PRHDT and FYEKMQ (reference sequence). CDR3 DNA: TGTGCCAGCAGCTTAGTATCGGACAGGTCTATCAATACAGGCTACACCTTC. Protein product: CASSLVSDRSINTGYTF.

The V call is TRBV5-6, the J call TRBJ1-1; 9 nucleotides match TRBD1. Losses at the gene ends were 4 bases for V and 5 bases for J; bases not matched to a gene: 12. The CDR3 contains 16 residues. The germline CDR1 and CDR2 sequences are SGHDT and YYEEEE. In DNA, the CDR3 is TGTGCCAGCAGCCTACGGACAGGGGCGATTGGGACTGAAGCTTTCTTT. Translation gives CASSLRTGAIGTEAFF.

The chain combines TRBV7-3 with TRBJ1-1; D is undetermined. V was pared by 5 bases and J by 2 bases, with 9 bases between. Germline CDR1 and CDR2: SGHTA and FQGTGA. CDR3 length: 13 residues. CDR3 protein: CASSPGFNTEAFF. CDR3 nucleotides: TGTGCCAGCAGCCCGGGTTTTAACACTGAAGCTTTCTTT.

CDR3 nucleotide sequence: TGTGCCAGTAGTACCGGGACAGCTGAGGCCAATGAGCAGTTCTTC. Protein sequence: CASSTGTAEANEQFF. The chain couples TRBV19 to TRBJ2-1; TRBD1 matches at 7 bases. Unmatched junction bases numbered 9, after V lost 4 bases and J lost 6 bases. Germline CDR1 and CDR2: LNHDA and SQIVND (reference sequence). The CDR3 runs to 15 residues. Together with reference TRBV19 and TRBJ2-1, the CDR3 gives the full variable domain: DGGITQSPKYLFRKEGQNVTLSCEQNLNHDAMYWYRQDPGQGLRLIYYSQIVNDFQKGDIAEGYSVSREKKESFPLTVTSAQKNPTAFYLCASSTGTAEANEQFFGPGTRLTVL.

This clone has only a few counts. The chain is built from TRBV27 and TRBJ1-1; maybe TRBD1 (6 bases). Trimming pared 5 bases from V and 7 bases from J, leaving 14 bases between. This CDR3 contains 13 residues. Looked up from germline, CDR1 is MNHEY and CDR2 is SMNVEV (reference sequence). As DNA, the CDR3 is TGTGCCAGCAGTCGGGGGGCAGGACGTGAAGCTTTCTTT. Protein product: CASSRGAGREAFF.

The chain carries TRBV6-5 and TRBJ1-2; perhaps TRBD1 as D (6 bases). This CDR3 comprises 13 residues. Germline V gene data show CDR1 as MNHEY and CDR2 as SVGAGI. The V end lost 8 bases, the J end lost 8 bases, and 18 bases lay between the germline ends. The CDR3 bases are TGTGCCAGCTGGATCACAGGGTCTTCCGGCTACACCTTC. Its protein is CASWITGSSGYTF.

The gene calls are TRBV5-1 and TRBJ2-5; weak D call: TRBD2 (6 bases). Germline-derived CDR1 and CDR2 are SGHRS and YFSETQ. V was pared by 2 bases and J by 0 bases, with 8 bases between. CDR3 length: 14 residues. The CDR3 coding sequence is TGCGCCAGCAGCTTCGGAGGGTACCAAGAGACCCAGTACTTC. Protein product: CASSFGGYQETQYF.

Turning to this clone: The same CDR3 arises from other DNA sequences in this sample as well. The V gene is TRBV18, the J gene TRBJ1-5; 9 bases are a match to TRBD1. The CDR3 loop spans 15 amino acids. Germline lookup yields CDR1 KGHSH and CDR2 LQKENI. The V gene end was trimmed by 0 bases and the J gene end by 4 bases; junction bases not matched to a gene: 1. Here the CDR3 reads CASSPPGQGNQPQHF. The CDR3 DNA sequence: TGTGCCAGCTCACCACCGGGACAGGGTAATCAGCCCCAGCATTTT.

The chain links TRBV3-1 (or the pseudogene TRBV3-2) to TRBJ2-2; 9 nucleotides align to TRBD1. J lost 3 bases, V lost 2 bases, and 7 bases had no gene match. The CDR3 has 17 residues. Germline lookup yields CDR1 LGHDT and CDR2 YNNKEL (reference sequence). The CDR3 sequence is CASSQYGTGSDTGELFF. CDR3 nucleotides: TGTGCCAGCAGCCAATATGGGACAGGGTCGGACACCGGGGAGCTGTTTTTT.

The chain couples TRBV3-1 (or the pseudogene TRBV3-2) to TRBJ2-7, with D hard to call. V was pared by 0 bases and J by 3 bases, with 6 bases between. Per germline, CDR1 LGHDT and CDR2 YNNKEL (reference sequence). The CDR3 length is 13 residues. The CDR3 DNA reads TGTGCCAGCAGCCAAGATAGACACTACGAGCAGTACTTC. Its translation is CASSQDRHYEQYF.